These 19 T cell receptor beta chains were all obtained from the same sample, sequenced in a study of blood T cell repertoires in COVID-19 (dated by TCRdb to 2018 to 2021). The library was prepared using the immunoSEQ multiplex PCR assay. TCRdb mirrors the immuneACCESS table, restricted to in-frame sequences. Some clones are absent from its copies; in checked studies, under half trace to an unresolved V gene, and the reason for the others is unknown. This sample has under 350,000 clones in its table, and about 89% of those were observed once. The ten most abundant clones make up roughly 4.8% of the sample. The sequenced sample was peripheral blood. The receptors stem from a man aged 40-49 years with acute or convalescent COVID-19.

This clone was detected only a few times. The DNA for the CDR3 is TGTGCCACCAGCAGAGGGGGTGGTAGCGCCGGGGAGCTGTTTTTT. It encodes CATSRGGGSAGELFF. The rearrangement uses TRBV15 and TRBJ2-2, with D tentatively TRBD2 (5 bases). The CDR3 covers 15 residues. Germline V gene data show CDR1 as LNHNV and CDR2 as YYDKDF (reference sequence). Trimming took off 1 base at V and 6 bases at J, with 12 bases between the two ends. Variable domain in full (rest from reference TRBV15 and TRBJ2-2): DAMVIQNPRYQVTQFGKPVTLSCSQTLNHNVMYWYQQKSSQAPKLLFHYYDKDFNNEADTPDNFQSRRPNTSFCFLDIRSPGLGDTAMYLCATSRGGGSAGELFFGEGSRLTVL.

The CDR3 here is CASNPRWNEQFF. CDR3 in DNA: TGTGCCAGCAACCCGAGGTGGAATGAGCAGTTCTTC. The chain is built from TRBV6-5 and TRBJ2-1; D not certain. Trimming shortened V by 7 bases and J by 7 bases, and 11 bases separated the two germline ends. The CDR3 is 12 residues long. Per the germline V gene, CDR1 is MNHEY and CDR2 is SVGAGI.

CDR3 DNA: TGTGCCAGGACCAAACAGGGGAGACTAAACACTGAAGCTTTCTTT. It specifies CARTKQGRLNTEAFF. This sequence joins TRBV25-1 and TRBJ1-1, with TRBD1 matching over 7 bases. This CDR3 is built from 15 residues. V lost 9 bases, J lost 2 bases, and 12 bases stayed unmatched. In germline, CDR1 is MGHDK, CDR2 SYGVNS. Filled out from reference TRBV25-1 and TRBJ1-1, the complete variable domain reads EADIYQTPRYLVIGTGKKITLECSQTMGHDKMYWYQQDPGMELHLIHYSYGVNSTEKGDLSSESTVSRIRTEHFPLTLESARPSHTSQYLCARTKQGRLNTEAFFGQGTRLTVV.

The rearrangement uses TRBV3-1 (or the pseudogene TRBV3-2) and TRBJ2-3, with a possible D match to TRBD2 (5 bases). This CDR3 has 15 amino acids. Germline CDR1 reads LGHDT; CDR2 reads YNNKEL (reference sequence). V was cut by 0 bases and J by 6 bases, with 13 bases left in between. CDR3 loop: CASSQDLTPGDTQYF. In nucleotides, the CDR3 is TGTGCCAGCAGCCAAGATTTGACCCCGGGGGATACGCAGTATTTT.

The chain couples TRBV6-2 or TRBV6-3 to TRBJ1-1, with D uncertain. This CDR3 is 15 amino acids long. CDR1 is MNHEY, CDR2 SVGEGT, per germline. With 2 bases removed from V and 1 base from J, the gap between germline ends came to 11 bases. For the CDR3, the DNA is TGTGCCAGCAGTTACGAGGTACGGAAGAACACTGAAGCTTTCTTT. Protein product: CASSYEVRKNTEAFF.

The rearrangement links TRBV7-8 to TRBJ1-1, with 9 nucleotides matching TRBD1. CDR3 length: 15 amino acids. V shed 2 bases and J 12 bases; nucleotides not matched to a gene: 13. Germline lookup yields CDR1 SGHVS and CDR2 FQNEAQ. CDR3 protein: CASSLSNRGRSETFF. In DNA form, the CDR3 reads TGTGCCAGCAGCTTATCAAACAGGGGGCGGTCGGAAACTTTCTTT.

The V gene is TRBV7-8, the J gene TRBJ1-3; the D gene is possibly TRBD1 (6 bases). The CDR3 covers 16 residues. Germline CDR1 reads SGHVS; CDR2 reads FQNEAQ. V lost 2 bases and J 4 bases, leaving 15 bases between the germline ends. In DNA, the CDR3 is TGTGCCAGCAGCTTATTTCGGGGCCAGGGGGGAAACACCATATATTTT. This sequence encodes CASSLFRGQGGNTIYF.

The gene calls are TRBV9 and TRBJ2-7; TRBD1 matches 7 bases. The CDR3 is 14 amino acids. From germline, CDR1 is SGDLS and CDR2 YYNGEE. The trim removed 1 base at V and 5 bases at J, leaving 6 bases unmatched. The CDR3 DNA reads TGTGCCAGCAGCGTAAGGGGGCTAGATGACGAGCAGTACTTC. Translation gives CASSVRGLDDEQYF.

This sequence joins TRBV12-3 or TRBV12-4 and TRBJ1-6; D might be TRBD1 (6 bases). V lost 3 bases and J 14 bases, leaving 8 bases between the germline ends. The CDR3 has 11 residues. The CDR3 protein is CASSFRGTLHF. In DNA form, the CDR3 reads TGTGCCAGCAGTTTTAGGGGGACCCTCCACTTT.

This chain uses TRBV7-2 with TRBJ2-6; no reliable D call. V lost 1 base and J 0 bases, leaving 7 bases between the germline ends. This CDR3 region has 16 residues. Looked up from germline, CDR1 is SGHTA and CDR2 is FQGNSA. CDR3 region: CASSLGAISGANVLTF. The CDR3 DNA follows: TGTGCCAGCAGCTTAGGGGCCATCTCTGGGGCCAACGTCCTGACTTTC.

V usage is TRBV5-4 and J usage is TRBJ1-2, with D possibly being TRBD1 (5 bases). This CDR3 is 14 amino acids long. Between the trimmed V and J ends, which lost 4 bases and 4 bases, there was a span of 14 bases. Per germline, CDR1 SGHNT and CDR2 YYREEE (reference sequence). The CDR3 DNA follows: TGTGCCAGCAGCCAAGGACAAACTTCCTATGGCTACACCTTC. The encoded protein is CASSQGQTSYGYTF.

This rearrangement joins TRBV11-2 to TRBJ2-1, with TRBD2 matching 9 bases. Losses at the gene ends were 5 bases for V and 1 base for J; bases not matched to a gene: 6. This CDR3 has 16 residues. Germline CDR1 reads SGHAT; CDR2 reads FQNNGV. The CDR3: CASSHQRGVSYNEQFF. The CDR3 DNA follows: TGTGCCAGCAGCCATCAGCGGGGGGTGTCCTACAATGAGCAGTTCTTC.

The V call is TRBV2, the J call TRBJ2-7; 8 bases agree with TRBD2. Germline-derived CDR1 and CDR2 are SNHLY and FYNNEI. The V segment lost 6 bases and the J segment 2 bases; nucleotides outside the gene matches: 9. This CDR3 is built from 15 residues. The CDR3 spells CASRGLVISPYEQYF. CDR3 in DNA: TGTGCCAGCAGGGGACTAGTTATAAGCCCCTACGAGCAGTACTTC.

The genes are TRBV2 and TRBJ1-2, with 7 bases that match TRBD1. CDR3 length: 15 amino acids. With V trimmed by 5 bases and J by 7 bases, 13 bases remained unmatched. Germline V CDR1 and CDR2: SNHLY, FYNNEI. This CDR3 is CASSRWTGDSLGYTF. The CDR3 DNA follows: TGTGCCAGCAGTCGATGGACAGGCGACAGTCTTGGCTACACCTTC.

This chain uses TRBV12-3 or TRBV12-4 with TRBJ1-1; possibly TRBD1 for D (6 bases). Trimming left V 6 bases short and J 1 base short, with 6 bases between. The CDR3 runs to 12 residues. CDR3 protein: CASRGGNTEAFF. In DNA, the CDR3 is TGTGCCAGCAGAGGGGGGAACACTGAAGCTTTCTTT.

The chain carries TRBV7-6 and TRBJ2-7; 11 nucleotides agree with TRBD2. Germline V lookup: CDR1 SGHVS, CDR2 FNYEAQ. The V gene end was trimmed by 2 bases and the J gene end by 3 bases; junction bases not matched to a gene: 0. The length of the CDR3 is 14 residues. CDR3 loop: CASSLLAGGYEQYF. Written as DNA, the CDR3 is TGTGCCAGCAGCTTACTAGCGGGGGGCTACGAGCAGTACTTC. Supplemented by reference TRBV7-6 and TRBJ2-7, the full variable domain reads GAGVSQSPRYKVTKRGQDVALRCDPISGHVSLYWYRQALGQGPEFLTYFNYEAQQDKSGLPNDRFSAERPEGSISTLTIQRTEQRDSAMYRCASSLLAGGYEQYFGPGTRLTVT.

The gene calls are TRBV2 and TRBJ1-4, with D unclear. The CDR3 loop spans 14 amino acids. Germline loops: CDR1 SNHLY, CDR2 FYNNEI. The V and J ends lost 1 base and 2 bases respectively, with 5 bases between them. The CDR3 bases are TGTGCCAGCAGTGAAGTAAGCACTAATGAAAAACTGTTTTTT. This sequence encodes CASSEVSTNEKLFF.

CDR3 nucleotide sequence: TGTGCTAGTGGTTTGGCCCTCGCGGCAGGGGAGGAAAAACTGTTTTTT. Encoded protein: CASGLALAAGEEKLFF. This chain uses TRBV12-5 with TRBJ1-4; possible D gene TRBD1, 6 bases. Trimming removed 1 base at V and 8 bases at J, with 17 bases between. From germline, CDR1 is LGHNT and CDR2 FRNRAP. The CDR3 contains 16 residues.

The chain combines TRBV7-2 with TRBJ1-4; 10 positions match TRBD1. The V segment lost 4 bases and the J segment 8 bases; nucleotides outside the gene matches: 13. Germline V gene lookup returns CDR1 SGHTA and CDR2 FQGNSA. The CDR3 consists of 17 residues. The CDR3 DNA reads TGTGCCAGCAGCTCGCAGAGCCCGTGGACAGGGGGGGAAAAACTGTTTTTT. It encodes CASSSQSPWTGGEKLFF.